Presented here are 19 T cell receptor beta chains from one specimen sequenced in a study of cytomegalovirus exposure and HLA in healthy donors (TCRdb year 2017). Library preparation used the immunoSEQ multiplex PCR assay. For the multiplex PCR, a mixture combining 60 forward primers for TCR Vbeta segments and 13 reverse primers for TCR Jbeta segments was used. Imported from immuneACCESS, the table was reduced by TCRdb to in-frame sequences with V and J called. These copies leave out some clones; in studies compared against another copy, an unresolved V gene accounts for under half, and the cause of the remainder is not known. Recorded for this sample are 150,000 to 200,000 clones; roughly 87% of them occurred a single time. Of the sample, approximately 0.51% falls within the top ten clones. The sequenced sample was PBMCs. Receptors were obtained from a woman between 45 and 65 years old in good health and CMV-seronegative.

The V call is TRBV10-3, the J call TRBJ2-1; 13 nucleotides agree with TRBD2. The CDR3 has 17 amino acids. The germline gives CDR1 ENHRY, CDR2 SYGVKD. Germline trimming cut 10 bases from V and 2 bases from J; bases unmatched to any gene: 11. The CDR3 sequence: CATRSGTSGIPYNEQFF. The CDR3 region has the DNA TGTGCCACTCGAAGTGGGACTAGCGGGATTCCCTACAATGAGCAGTTCTTC.

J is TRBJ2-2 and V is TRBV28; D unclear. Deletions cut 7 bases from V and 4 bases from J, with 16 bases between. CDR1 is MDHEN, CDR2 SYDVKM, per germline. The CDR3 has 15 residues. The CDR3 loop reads CASTKESHTTGELFF. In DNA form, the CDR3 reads TGTGCCAGCACCAAGGAGTCGCACACCACCGGGGAGCTGTTTTTT.

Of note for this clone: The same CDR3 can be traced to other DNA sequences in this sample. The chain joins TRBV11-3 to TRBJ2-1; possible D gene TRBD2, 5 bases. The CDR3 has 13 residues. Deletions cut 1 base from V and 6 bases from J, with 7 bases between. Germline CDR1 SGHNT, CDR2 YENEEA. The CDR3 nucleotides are TGTGCCAGCAGCTTAGCGGGAATCAATGAGCAGTTCTTC. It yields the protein CASSLAGINEQFF.

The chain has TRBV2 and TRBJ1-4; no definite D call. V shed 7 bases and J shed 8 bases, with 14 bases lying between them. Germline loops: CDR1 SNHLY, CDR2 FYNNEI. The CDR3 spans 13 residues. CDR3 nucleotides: TGTGCCAGCAATTCGGGGTTGTTCGAAAAACTGTTTTTT. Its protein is CASNSGLFEKLFF.

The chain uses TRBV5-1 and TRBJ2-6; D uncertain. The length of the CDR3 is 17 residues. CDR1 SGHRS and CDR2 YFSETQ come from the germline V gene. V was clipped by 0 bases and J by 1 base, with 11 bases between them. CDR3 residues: CASSLGHSESGANVLTF. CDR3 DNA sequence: TGCGCCAGCAGCTTGGGGCACAGTGAGTCTGGGGCCAACGTCCTGACTTTC.

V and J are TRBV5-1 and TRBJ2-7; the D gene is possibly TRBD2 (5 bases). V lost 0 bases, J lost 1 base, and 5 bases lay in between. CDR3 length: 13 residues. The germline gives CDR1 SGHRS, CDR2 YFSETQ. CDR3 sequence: CASSLVASYEQYF. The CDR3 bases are TGCGCCAGCAGCTTGGTAGCGTCCTACGAGCAGTACTTC.

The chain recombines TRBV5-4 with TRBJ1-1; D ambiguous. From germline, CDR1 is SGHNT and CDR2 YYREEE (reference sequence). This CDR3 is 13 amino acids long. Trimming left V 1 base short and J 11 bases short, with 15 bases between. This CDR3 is CASSLPSKEVAFF. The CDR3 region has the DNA TGTGCCAGCAGCTTGCCATCGAAGGAGGTGGCTTTCTTT. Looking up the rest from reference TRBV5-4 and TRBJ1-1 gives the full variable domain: ETGVTQSPTHLIKTRGQQVTLRCSSQSGHNTVSWYQQALGQGPQFIFQYYREEENGRGNFPPRFSGLQFPNYSSELNVNALELDDSALYLCASSLPSKEVAFFGQGTRLTVV.

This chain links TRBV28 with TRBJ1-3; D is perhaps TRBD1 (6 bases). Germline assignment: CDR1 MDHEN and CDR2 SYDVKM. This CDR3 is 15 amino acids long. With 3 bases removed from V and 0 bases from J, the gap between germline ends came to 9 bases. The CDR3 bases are TGTGCCAGCAGTTTGGGACAACTCTCTGGAAACACCATATATTTT. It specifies CASSLGQLSGNTIYF.

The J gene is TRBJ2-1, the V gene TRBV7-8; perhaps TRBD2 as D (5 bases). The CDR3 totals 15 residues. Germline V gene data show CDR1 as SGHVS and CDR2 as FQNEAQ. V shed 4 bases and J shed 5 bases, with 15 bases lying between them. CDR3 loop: CASSSLGSGNNEQFF. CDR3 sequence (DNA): TGTGCCAGCAGCTCACTAGGATCTGGGAACAATGAGCAGTTCTTC.

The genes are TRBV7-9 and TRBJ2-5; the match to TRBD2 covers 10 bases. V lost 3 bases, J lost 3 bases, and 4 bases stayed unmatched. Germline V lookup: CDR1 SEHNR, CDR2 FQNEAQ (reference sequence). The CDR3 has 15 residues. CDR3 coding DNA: TGTGCCAGCAGCTTCGTAGCGGGGGGTGAAGAGACCCAGTACTTC. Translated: CASSFVAGGEETQYF.

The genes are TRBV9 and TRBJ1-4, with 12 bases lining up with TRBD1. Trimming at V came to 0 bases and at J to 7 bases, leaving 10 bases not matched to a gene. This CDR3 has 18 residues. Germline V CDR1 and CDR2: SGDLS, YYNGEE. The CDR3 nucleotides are TGTGCCAGCAGCGTAGGGGACAGGGGGCTTCTGGCGGGTGAAAAACTGTTTTTT. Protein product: CASSVGDRGLLAGEKLFF.

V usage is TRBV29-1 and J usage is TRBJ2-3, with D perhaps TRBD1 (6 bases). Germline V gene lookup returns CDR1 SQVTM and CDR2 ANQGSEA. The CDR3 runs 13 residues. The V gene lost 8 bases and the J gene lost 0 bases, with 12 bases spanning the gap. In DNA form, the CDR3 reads TGCAGCCAAGGGGGTTACAGCACAGATACGCAGTATTTT. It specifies CSQGGYSTDTQYF.

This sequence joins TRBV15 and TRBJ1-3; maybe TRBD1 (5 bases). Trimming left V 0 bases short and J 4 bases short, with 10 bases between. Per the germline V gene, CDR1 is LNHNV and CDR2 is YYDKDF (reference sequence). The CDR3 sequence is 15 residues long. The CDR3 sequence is CATSRDRDPGNTIYF. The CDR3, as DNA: TGTGCCACCAGCAGAGACAGGGATCCAGGAAACACCATATATTTT.

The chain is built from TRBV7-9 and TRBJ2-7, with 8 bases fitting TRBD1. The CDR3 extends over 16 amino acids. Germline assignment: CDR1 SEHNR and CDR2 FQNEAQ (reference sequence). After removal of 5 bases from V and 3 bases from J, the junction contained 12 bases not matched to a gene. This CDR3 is CASSAILQGAGYEQYF. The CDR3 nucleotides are TGTGCCAGCAGCGCGATTCTTCAGGGGGCCGGCTACGAGCAGTACTTC.

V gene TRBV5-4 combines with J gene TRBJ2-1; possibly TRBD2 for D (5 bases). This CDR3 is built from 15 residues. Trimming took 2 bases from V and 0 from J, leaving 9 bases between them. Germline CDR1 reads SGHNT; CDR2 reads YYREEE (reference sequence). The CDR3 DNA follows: TGTGCCAGCAGCTTAGCCACTAGCTCCTACAATGAGCAGTTCTTC. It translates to CASSLATSSYNEQFF.

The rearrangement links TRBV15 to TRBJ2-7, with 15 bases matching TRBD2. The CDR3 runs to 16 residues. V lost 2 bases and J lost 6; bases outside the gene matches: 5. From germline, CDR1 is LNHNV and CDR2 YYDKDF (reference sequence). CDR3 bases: TGTGCCACCAGCAGACTAGGACTAGCGGGGGGGAGCGAGCAGTACTTC. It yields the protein CATSRLGLAGGSEQYF. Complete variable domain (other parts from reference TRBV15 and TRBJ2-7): DAMVIQNPRYQVTQFGKPVTLSCSQTLNHNVMYWYQQKSSQAPKLLFHYYDKDFNNEADTPDNFQSRRPNTSFCFLDIRSPGLGDTAMYLCATSRLGLAGGSEQYFGPGTRLTVT.

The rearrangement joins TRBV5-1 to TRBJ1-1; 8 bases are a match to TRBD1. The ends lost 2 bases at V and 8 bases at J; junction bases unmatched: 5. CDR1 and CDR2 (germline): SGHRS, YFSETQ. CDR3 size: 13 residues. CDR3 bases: TGCGCCAGCAGCTTAGAGCGGACAGGGGAAGCTTTCTTT. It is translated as CASSLERTGEAFF.

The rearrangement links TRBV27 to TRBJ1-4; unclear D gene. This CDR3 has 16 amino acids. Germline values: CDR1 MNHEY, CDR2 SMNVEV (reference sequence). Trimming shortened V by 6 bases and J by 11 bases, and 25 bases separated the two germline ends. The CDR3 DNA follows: TGTGCCAGCAGCCGGACTCCACGGATGGGGTCATGGAAACTGTTTTTT. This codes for CASSRTPRMGSWKLFF. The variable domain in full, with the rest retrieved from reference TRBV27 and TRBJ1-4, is EAQVTQNPRYLITVTGKKLTVTCSQNMNHEYMSWYRQDPGLGLRQIYYSMNVEVTDKGDVPEGYKVSRKEKRNFPLILESPSPNQTSLYFCASSRTPRMGSWKLFFGSGTQLSVL.

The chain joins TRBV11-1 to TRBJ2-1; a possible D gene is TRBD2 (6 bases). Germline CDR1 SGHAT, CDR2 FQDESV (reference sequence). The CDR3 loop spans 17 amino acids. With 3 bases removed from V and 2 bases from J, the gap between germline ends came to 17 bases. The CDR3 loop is CASSFGMASAPYNEQFF. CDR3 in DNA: TGTGCCAGCAGCTTTGGTATGGCTAGCGCACCCTACAATGAGCAGTTCTTC.